The 4 T cell receptor beta chains in this list originate from one sample, sequenced in a study of CD8 T cells in ankylosing spondylitis. No antigen has been identified for these receptors. A single record per CDR3 protein comes from TCRdb applying MiXCR to the 5' RACE reads. The table has some 840,000 distinct CDR3 sequences, approximately 10% seen once. General study points: Typical of ankylosing spondylitis blood, it appeared, was a TCR beta motif of seven to nine highly homologous variants.

The sample taken for sequencing was blood, either unsorted or a sorted T cell fraction (not recorded which). The receptors were sampled from a male donor with ankylosing spondylitis.

This chain joins TRBV9 and TRBJ2-5, with D perhaps assigned TRBD1 or TRBD2 (6 bases each). The V and J ends lost 0 bases and 1 base respectively, with 16 bases between them. The CDR3 is made up of 17 amino acids. Germline CDR1 is SGDLS and CDR2 is YYNGEE. The CDR3 loop reads CASSVVSGGTSQETQYF. The CDR3, as DNA: TGTGCCAGCAGCGTAGTAAGTGGGGGGACATCCCAAGAGACCCAGTACTTC.

This clonotype has a count of ten or more. The rearrangement joins TRBV7-9 to TRBJ1-2; D gene unclear. Between the trimmed V and J ends, which lost 1 base and 0 bases, there was a span of 9 bases. The CDR3 has 15 residues. Germline values: CDR1 SEHNR, CDR2 FQNEAQ (reference sequence). For the CDR3, the DNA is TGTGCCAGCAGCTTAGTAGGCTCTTCTAACTATGGCTACACCTTC. Amino acid sequence: CASSLVGSSNYGYTF. Supplemented by reference TRBV7-9 and TRBJ1-2, the full variable domain reads DTGVSQNPRHKITKRGQNVTFRCDPISEHNRLYWYRQTLGQGPEFLTYFQNEAQLEKSRLLSDRFSAERPKGSFSTLEIQRTEQGDSAMYLCASSLVGSSNYGYTFGSGTRLTVV.

The CDR3 bases are TGTGCCAGTAGTTTTTCAATACAGGGGAATACGCAGTATTTT. Amino acid sequence: CASSFSIQGNTQYF. This chain links TRBV19 with TRBJ2-3; TRBD1 agrees at 7 bases. J gave up 7 bases and V 5 bases, and 9 bases lay outside the gene matches. CDR3 length: 14 amino acids. Germline assignment: CDR1 LNHDA and CDR2 SQIVND (reference sequence).

The chain couples TRBV28 to TRBJ1-1; 10 bases are a match to TRBD1. This CDR3 has 17 residues. Germline V CDR1 and CDR2: MDHEN, SYDVKM. V shed 1 base, J shed 1 base, and the junction held 6 bases outside the gene matches. The CDR3 protein is CASSLLDRGGANTEAFF. CDR3 bases: TGTGCCAGCAGTTTATTGGACAGGGGGGGGGCGAACACTGAAGCTTTCTTT.